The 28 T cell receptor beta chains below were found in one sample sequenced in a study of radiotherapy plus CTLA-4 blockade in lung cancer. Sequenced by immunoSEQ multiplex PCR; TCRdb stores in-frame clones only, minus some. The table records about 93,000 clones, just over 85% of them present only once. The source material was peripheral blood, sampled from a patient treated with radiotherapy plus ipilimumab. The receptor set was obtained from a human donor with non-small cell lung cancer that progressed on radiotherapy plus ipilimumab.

CDR3 DNA: TGCGCCAGCAGCCAAGTATCCGGGGGGGAGACTGAAGCTTTCTTT. It yields the protein CASSQVSGGETEAFF. The chain employs TRBV4-1 and TRBJ1-1; D possibly corresponds to TRBD1 (5 bases). The CDR3 runs 15 residues. Trimming took off 1 base at V and 5 bases at J, with 14 bases between the two ends. Germline V gene data show CDR1 as MGHRA and CDR2 as YSYEKL.

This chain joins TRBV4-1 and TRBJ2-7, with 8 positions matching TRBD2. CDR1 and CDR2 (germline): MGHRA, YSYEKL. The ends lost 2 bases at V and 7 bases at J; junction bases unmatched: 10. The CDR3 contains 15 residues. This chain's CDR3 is CASSQIPAGEEEQYF. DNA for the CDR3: TGCGCCAGCAGCCAAATCCCAGCGGGAGAGGAAGAGCAGTACTTC.

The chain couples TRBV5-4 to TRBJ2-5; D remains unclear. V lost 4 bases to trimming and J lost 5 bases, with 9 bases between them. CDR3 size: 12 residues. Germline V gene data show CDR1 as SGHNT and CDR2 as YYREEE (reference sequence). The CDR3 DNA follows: TGTGCCAGCAGCGAACAAGCGGAGACCCAGTACTTC. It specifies CASSEQAETQYF.

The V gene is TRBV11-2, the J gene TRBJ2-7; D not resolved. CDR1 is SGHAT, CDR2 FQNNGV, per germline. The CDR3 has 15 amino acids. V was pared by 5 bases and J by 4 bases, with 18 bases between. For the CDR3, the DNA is TGTGCCAGCAGCCCTCAGACTTCCCGGGCTTACGAGCAGTACTTC. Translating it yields CASSPQTSRAYEQYF.

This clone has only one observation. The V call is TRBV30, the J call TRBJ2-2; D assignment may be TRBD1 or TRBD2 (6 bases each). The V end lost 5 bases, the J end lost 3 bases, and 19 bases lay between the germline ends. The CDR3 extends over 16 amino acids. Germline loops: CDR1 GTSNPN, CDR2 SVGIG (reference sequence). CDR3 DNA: TGTGCCTGGGGGCCCCTAGGGGGGCGGGACACCGGGGAGCTGTTTTTT. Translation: CAWGPLGGRDTGELFF.

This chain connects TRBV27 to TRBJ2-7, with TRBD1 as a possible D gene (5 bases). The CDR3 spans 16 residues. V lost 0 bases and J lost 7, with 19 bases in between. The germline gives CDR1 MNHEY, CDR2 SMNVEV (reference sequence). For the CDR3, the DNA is TGTGCCAGCAGTTTATCATACGGACCTCTCTCAGGGGAGCAGTACTTC. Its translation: CASSLSYGPLSGEQYF.

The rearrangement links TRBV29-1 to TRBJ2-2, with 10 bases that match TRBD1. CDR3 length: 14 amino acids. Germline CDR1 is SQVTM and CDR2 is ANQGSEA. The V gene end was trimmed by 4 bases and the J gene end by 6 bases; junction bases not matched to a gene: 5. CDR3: CSVAPGQGSGELFF. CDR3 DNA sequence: TGCAGCGTTGCTCCGGGACAGGGGTCCGGGGAGCTGTTTTTT.

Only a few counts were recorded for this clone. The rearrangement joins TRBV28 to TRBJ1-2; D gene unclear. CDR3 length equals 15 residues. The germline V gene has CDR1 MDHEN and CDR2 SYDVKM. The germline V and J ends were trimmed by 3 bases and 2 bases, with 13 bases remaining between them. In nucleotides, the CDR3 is TGTGCCAGCAGTTTCCGGGCCATTCTAAACTATGGCTACACCTTC. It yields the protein CASSFRAILNYGYTF.

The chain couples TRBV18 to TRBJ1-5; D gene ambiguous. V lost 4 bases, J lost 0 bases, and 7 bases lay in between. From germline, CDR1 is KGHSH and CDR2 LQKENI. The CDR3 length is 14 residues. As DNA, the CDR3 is TGTGCCAGCTCACGGACTCTTAGCAATCAGCCCCAGCATTTT. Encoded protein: CASSRTLSNQPQHF.

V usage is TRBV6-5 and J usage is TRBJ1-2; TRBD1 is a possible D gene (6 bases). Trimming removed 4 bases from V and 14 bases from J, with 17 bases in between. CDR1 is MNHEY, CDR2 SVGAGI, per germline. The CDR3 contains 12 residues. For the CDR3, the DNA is TGTGCCAGCAGTTCTTTGGTGGCAGGGGCGACCTTC. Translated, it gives CASSSLVAGATF.

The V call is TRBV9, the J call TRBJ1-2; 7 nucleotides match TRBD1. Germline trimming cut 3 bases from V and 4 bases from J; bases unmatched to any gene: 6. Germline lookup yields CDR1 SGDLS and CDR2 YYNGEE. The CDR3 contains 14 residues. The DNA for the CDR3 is TGTGCCAGCAGCGCCCCAGGGGGTTTCTATGGCTACACCTTC. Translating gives CASSAPGGFYGYTF.

CDR3 nucleotides: TGTGCCAGTACCAATCTGGCCATAGGAGACAAAAACATTCAGTACTTC. It is translated as CASTNLAIGDKNIQYF. This rearrangement joins TRBV19 to TRBJ2-4; D remains unclear. The CDR3 loop spans 16 amino acids. The V end was cut by 7 bases, the J end by 3 bases, with 19 bases between. Germline V gene data show CDR1 as LNHDA and CDR2 as SQIVND (reference sequence).

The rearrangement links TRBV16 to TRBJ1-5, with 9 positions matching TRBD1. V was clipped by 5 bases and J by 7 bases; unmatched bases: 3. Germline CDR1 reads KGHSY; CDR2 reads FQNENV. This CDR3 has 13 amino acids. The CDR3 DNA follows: TGTGCCAGCAGCGACAGGGGGAGGCAGCCCCAGCATTTT. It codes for CASSDRGRQPQHF.

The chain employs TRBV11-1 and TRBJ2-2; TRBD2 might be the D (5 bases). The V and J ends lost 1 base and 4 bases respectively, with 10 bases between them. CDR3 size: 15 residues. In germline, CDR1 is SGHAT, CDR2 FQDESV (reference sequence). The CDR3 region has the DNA TGTGCCAGCAGCTTAGTCGCCGAGGGCACCGGGGAGCTGTTTTTT. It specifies CASSLVAEGTGELFF.

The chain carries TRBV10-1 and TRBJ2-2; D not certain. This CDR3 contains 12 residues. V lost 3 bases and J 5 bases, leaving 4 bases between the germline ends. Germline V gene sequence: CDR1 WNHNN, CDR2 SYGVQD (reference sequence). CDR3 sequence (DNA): TGCGCCAGCAGTGACAGTACCGGGGAGCTGTTTTTT. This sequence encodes CASSDSTGELFF.

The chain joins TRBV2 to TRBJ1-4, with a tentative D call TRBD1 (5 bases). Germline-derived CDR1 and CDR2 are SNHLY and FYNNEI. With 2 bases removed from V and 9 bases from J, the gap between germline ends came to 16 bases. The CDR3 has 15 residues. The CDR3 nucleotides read TGTGCCAGCAGTGAAATGCGGGGGTCGGCAAAAAAACTGTTTTTT. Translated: CASSEMRGSAKKLFF.

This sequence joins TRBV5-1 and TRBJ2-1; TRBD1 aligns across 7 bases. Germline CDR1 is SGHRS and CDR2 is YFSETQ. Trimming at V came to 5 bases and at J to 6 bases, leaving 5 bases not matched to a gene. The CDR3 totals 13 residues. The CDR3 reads CASSGTVGNEQFF. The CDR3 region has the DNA TGCGCCAGCAGTGGGACAGTAGGCAATGAGCAGTTCTTC.

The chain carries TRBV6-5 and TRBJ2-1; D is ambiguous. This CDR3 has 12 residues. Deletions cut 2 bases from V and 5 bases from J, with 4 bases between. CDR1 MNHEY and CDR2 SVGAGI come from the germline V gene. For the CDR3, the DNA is TGTGCCAGCAGTTACGGCAACAATGAGCAGTTCTTC. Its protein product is CASSYGNNEQFF.

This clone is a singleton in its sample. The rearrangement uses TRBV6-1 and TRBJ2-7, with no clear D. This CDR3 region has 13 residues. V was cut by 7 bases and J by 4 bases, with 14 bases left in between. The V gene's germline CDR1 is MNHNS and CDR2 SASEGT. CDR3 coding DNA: TGTGCCAGCAACCGAAGGTCGGATTACGAGCAGTACTTC. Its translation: CASNRRSDYEQYF.

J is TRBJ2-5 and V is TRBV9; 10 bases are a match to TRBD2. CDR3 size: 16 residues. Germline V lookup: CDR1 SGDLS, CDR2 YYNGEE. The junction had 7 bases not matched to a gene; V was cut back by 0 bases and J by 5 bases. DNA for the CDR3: TGTGCCAGCAGCGTAGCCCCTAGCGGGGGAAGCGAGACCCAGTACTTC. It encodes CASSVAPSGGSETQYF. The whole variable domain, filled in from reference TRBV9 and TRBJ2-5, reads DSGVTQTPKHLITATGQRVTLRCSPRSGDLSVYWYQQSLDQGLQFLIQYYNGEERAKGNILERFSAQQFPDLHSELNLSSLELGDSALYFCASSVAPSGGSETQYFGPGTRLLVL.

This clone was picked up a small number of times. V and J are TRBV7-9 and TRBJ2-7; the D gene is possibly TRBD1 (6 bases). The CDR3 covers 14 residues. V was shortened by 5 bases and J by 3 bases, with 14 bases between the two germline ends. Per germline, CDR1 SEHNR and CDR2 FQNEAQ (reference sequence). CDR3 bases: TGTGCCAGCAGCCTAGGGGGAACGGGCTACGAGCAGTACTTC. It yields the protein CASSLGGTGYEQYF.

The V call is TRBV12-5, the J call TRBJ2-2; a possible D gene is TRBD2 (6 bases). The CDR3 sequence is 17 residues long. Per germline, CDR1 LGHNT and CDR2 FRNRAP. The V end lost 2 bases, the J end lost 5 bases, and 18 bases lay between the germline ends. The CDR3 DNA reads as TGTGCTAGTGGTTTGTCAACGGGAGCGGTTCCTACCGGGGAGCTGTTTTTT. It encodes CASGLSTGAVPTGELFF.

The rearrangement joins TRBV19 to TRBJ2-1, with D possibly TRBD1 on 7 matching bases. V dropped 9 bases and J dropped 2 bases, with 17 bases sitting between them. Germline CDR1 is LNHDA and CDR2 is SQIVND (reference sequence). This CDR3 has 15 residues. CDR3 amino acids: CASRSGGGTYNEQFF. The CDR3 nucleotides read TGTGCCAGCAGATCAGGGGGAGGAACCTACAATGAGCAGTTCTTC.

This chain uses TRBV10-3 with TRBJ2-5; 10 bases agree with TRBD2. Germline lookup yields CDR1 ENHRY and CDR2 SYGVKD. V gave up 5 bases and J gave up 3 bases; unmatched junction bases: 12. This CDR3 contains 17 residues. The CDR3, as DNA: TGTGCCATCAGTAATCCGGGACTAGCGCGAGGGGAAGAGACCCAGTACTTC. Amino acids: CAISNPGLARGEETQYF.

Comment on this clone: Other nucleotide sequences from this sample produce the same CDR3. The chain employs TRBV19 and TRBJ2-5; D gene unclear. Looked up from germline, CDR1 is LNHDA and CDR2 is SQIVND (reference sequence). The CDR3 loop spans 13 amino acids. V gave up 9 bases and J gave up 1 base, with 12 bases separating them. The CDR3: CASSEGRQETQYF. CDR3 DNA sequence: TGTGCCAGCTCAGAAGGACGCCAAGAGACCCAGTACTTC. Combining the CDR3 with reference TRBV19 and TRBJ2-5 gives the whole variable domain DGGITQSPKYLFRKEGQNVTLSCEQNLNHDAMYWYRQDPGQGLRLIYYSQIVNDFQKGDIAEGYSVSREKKESFPLTVTSAQKNPTAFYLCASSEGRQETQYFGPGTRLLVL.

The DNA for the CDR3 is TGTGCCAGCAGTTGGCGGGGGGGCACTGAAGCTTTCTTT. Its translation: CASSWRGGTEAFF. This rearrangement joins TRBV27 to TRBJ1-1; D might be TRBD1 (5 bases). The CDR3 covers 13 residues. V lost 4 bases and J lost 4, with 10 bases in between. Germline values: CDR1 MNHEY, CDR2 SMNVEV (reference sequence).

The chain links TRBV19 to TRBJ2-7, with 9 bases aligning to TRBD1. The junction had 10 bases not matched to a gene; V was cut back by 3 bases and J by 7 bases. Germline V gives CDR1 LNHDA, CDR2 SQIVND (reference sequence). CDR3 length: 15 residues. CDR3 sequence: CASSIPGQGVWEQYF. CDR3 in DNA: TGTGCCAGTAGTATTCCGGGACAGGGTGTATGGGAGCAGTACTTC.

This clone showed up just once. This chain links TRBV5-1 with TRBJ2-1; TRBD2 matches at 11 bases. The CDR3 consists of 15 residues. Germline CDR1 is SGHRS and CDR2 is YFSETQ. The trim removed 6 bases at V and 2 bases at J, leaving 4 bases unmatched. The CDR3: CASTTSGTAYNEQFF. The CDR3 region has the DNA TGCGCCAGCACGACTAGCGGGACTGCCTACAATGAGCAGTTCTTC.